These 10 T cell receptor beta chains originate from one sample sequenced in a study of T cell responses to AZD1222 COVID-19 vaccine listed by TCRdb under 2021. The sample's time point label, in plain terms: baseline before first vaccination. The method was the immunoSEQ multiplex PCR assay. TCRdb re-hosts the immuneACCESS table, in-frame sequences only. Its copies lack some clones; in the studies checked, an unresolved V gene accounts for under half of them, and the cause for the rest is not known. This sample is represented by around 160,000 clones; roughly 91% of them were singletons. The ten largest clonotypes hold about 1.9% of the sample. Sequencing used peripheral blood, obtained on day 0 of AZD1222 vaccination. These receptors all stem from an adult in good health.

V gene TRBV9 combines with J gene TRBJ1-1; tentatively, D is TRBD1 (5 bases). Germline values: CDR1 SGDLS, CDR2 YYNGEE. The CDR3 has 15 residues. Between the trimmed V and J ends, which lost 3 bases and 2 bases, there was a span of 14 bases. The CDR3: CASSDVTDLNTEAFF. The CDR3 DNA reads as TGTGCCAGCAGCGACGTGACAGACCTAAACACTGAAGCTTTCTTT.

The chain links TRBV5-4 to TRBJ2-5; D is possibly TRBD1 or TRBD2 (5 bases each). Germline lookup yields CDR1 SGHNT and CDR2 YYREEE (reference sequence). The CDR3 contains 14 residues. The V end was cut by 4 bases, the J end by 0 bases, with 10 bases between. The CDR3: CASSLGTDQETQYF. The CDR3 coding sequence is TGTGCCAGCAGCCTGGGGACGGACCAAGAGACCCAGTACTTC.

This chain connects TRBV19 to TRBJ2-7, with D unresolved. The CDR3 runs to 14 residues. Trimming removed 2 bases from V and 2 bases from J, with 10 bases in between. Germline-derived CDR1 and CDR2 are LNHDA and SQIVND (reference sequence). The CDR3 is CASSIRTDPYEQYF. In nucleotides, the CDR3 is TGTGCCAGTAGTATAAGGACGGACCCCTACGAGCAGTACTTC.

This chain connects TRBV27 to TRBJ1-2; no clear D gene. This CDR3 region has 14 residues. V shed 6 bases and J shed 4 bases, with 15 bases lying between them. Germline values: CDR1 MNHEY, CDR2 SMNVEV (reference sequence). The CDR3 bases are TGTGCCAGCAGGCGGGCAGACTCAAGCTATGGCTACACCTTC. Translation gives CASRRADSSYGYTF.

The CDR3 nucleotides read TGCGCCAGCAGCTCGGGACTAGCGGGAGGCAATGAGCAGTTCTTC. Translating gives CASSSGLAGGNEQFF. This chain connects TRBV5-1 to TRBJ2-1; 15 bases match TRBD2. This CDR3 contains 15 residues. Germline V gene data show CDR1 as SGHRS and CDR2 as YFSETQ. J lost 6 bases, V lost 3 bases, and 1 base had no gene match.

The rearrangement uses TRBV7-3 and TRBJ1-2, with 10 positions matching TRBD1. The CDR3 runs to 17 residues. Germline values: CDR1 SGHTA, CDR2 FQGTGA. Trimming took 5 bases from V and 6 from J; bases not matched to a gene: 15. In nucleotides, the CDR3 is TGTGCCAGCAGCCACGGGACAGGGGCATTAGGGCGGGATGGCTACACCTTC. This codes for CASSHGTGALGRDGYTF.

The chain recombines TRBV6-5 with TRBJ2-7; 8 nucleotides agree with TRBD1. V shed 1 base, J shed 4 bases, and the junction held 9 bases outside the gene matches. The CDR3 totals 16 residues. Germline lookup yields CDR1 MNHEY and CDR2 SVGAGI. CDR3 nucleotides: TGTGCCAGCAGTTACTTTGACGGACAGGGTCTGTACGAGCAGTACTTC. This encodes CASSYFDGQGLYEQYF.

The chain employs TRBV5-1 and TRBJ1-4; a possible D gene is TRBD1 (6 bases). V was pared by 3 bases and J by 2 bases, with 8 bases between. This CDR3 contains 14 residues. CDR1 is SGHRS and CDR2 is YFSETQ in the germline V gene. CDR3 sequence reads: CASSWGATNEKLFF. As DNA, the CDR3 is TGCGCCAGCAGCTGGGGGGCGACTAATGAAAAACTGTTTTTT.

The rearrangement uses TRBV5-5 and TRBJ2-1, with 8 bases fitting TRBD2. Trimming cost V 4 bases and J 0 bases; bases outside gene matches: 12. CDR1 and CDR2 from the germline V gene are SGHKS and YYEKEE (reference sequence). The CDR3 consists of 18 residues. The chain's CDR3 is CASSPTVERGSSYNEQFF. Here the CDR3 DNA reads TGTGCCAGCAGCCCGACGGTCGAGCGGGGGAGCTCCTACAATGAGCAGTTCTTC.

The chain has TRBV2 and TRBJ1-2, with TRBD1 identical over 7 bases. The CDR3 totals 13 residues. V lost 1 base and J lost 8; bases outside the gene matches: 4. Germline V gene lookup returns CDR1 SNHLY and CDR2 FYNNEI. CDR3 loop: CASSEEGTAGYTF. The CDR3 DNA reads as TGTGCCAGCAGTGAAGAGGGGACAGCCGGCTACACCTTC.